This T cell receptor beta chain was documented in a study of T-cell memory formation after mild COVID-19. The trim removed 3 bases at V and 4 bases at J, leaving 3 bases unmatched. Germline CDR1 reads DFQATT; CDR2 reads SNEGSKA (reference sequence). This CDR3 region has 13 residues. One entry per CDR3 protein, called by TCRdb with MiXCR from the 5' RACE reads. This table has over 300,000 distinct CDR3 sequences, 20% to 25% appearing once. This clonotype was sampled from a man aged 18-30 years who had mild COVID-19 (a few samples of this study predate the infection). Cell type and time point are not known. Sequenced input: PBMCs or a T cell subset sorted from them (not recorded which). The V gene is TRBV20-1, the J gene TRBJ2-5, with TRBD1 identical over 9 bases. CDR3 nucleotides: TGCAGTGCTAGTTGGGGACAGGGAGAGACCCAGTACTTC. Translation gives CSASWGQGETQYF.